What follows are 10 T cell receptor beta chains derived from one specimen sequenced in a study of blood T cells in healthy people across ages (dated by TCRdb to about 2015). Libraries came from 5' RACE. Sequencing was carried out with an Illumina HiSeq 2500. A second 7 to 11 cycle PCR used a sample-barcoded 5' primer and a J-beta primer mix. TCRdb reworked the public reads: Q25 trimming with fastp, MiXCR clone assembly, productive beta chains retained. Records with the same CDR3 protein are collapsed into one entry carrying the most frequent genes and DNA. The sample data list roughly 700,000 distinct CDR3 sequences, and around half of these were observed just once. Roughly a third of the sample is taken by the ten largest. Sequencing input: blood. These receptors originate from a woman aged 55-70 years in good health.

This clonotype appeared a single time. The chain links TRBV29-1 to TRBJ2-5; D not certain. Matching the DNA end better, TRBJ2-4 makes the J call doubtful. The germline V gene encodes CDR1 SQVTM and CDR2 ANQGSEA. The CDR3 length is 11 residues. The CDR3 region has the DNA TGCAGCGTTGAGGATCTCAGCATTCAGTACTTC. Translated, it gives CSVEDLSIQYF.

This clonotype was counted many times. The chain links TRBV20-1 to TRBJ2-7, with D maybe TRBD2 (5 bases). The J call is uncertain, as TRBJ2-4 better fits the DNA end. The CDR3 spans 14 residues. CDR1 is DFQATT, CDR2 SNEGSKA, per germline (reference sequence). CDR3 loop: CSARVRVDSPIQYF. DNA of the CDR3: TGCAGTGCTAGAGTACGGGTGGACTCCCCCATTCAGTACTTC.

The chain combines TRBV6-6 with TRBJ1-3; 7 bases fit TRBD1. The V gene end was trimmed by 8 bases and the J gene end by 0 bases; junction bases not matched to a gene: 4. Germline lookup yields CDR1 MNHNY and CDR2 SVGAGI (reference sequence). The length of the CDR3 is 14 residues. CDR3 protein: CASQDRSSGNTIYF. In nucleotides, the CDR3 is TGTGCCAGCCAGGACAGGAGCTCTGGAAACACCATATATTTT.

This clonotype was seen once. J is TRBJ1-5 and V is TRBV7-2; 7 bases match TRBD1. CDR1 and CDR2 from the germline V gene are SGHTA and FQGNSA. V shed 5 bases, J shed 2 bases, and the junction held 6 bases outside the gene matches. CDR3 length: 15 residues. The chain's CDR3 is CASSITGTGNQPQHF. CDR3 sequence (DNA): TGTGCCAGCAGCATAACCGGGACAGGCAATCAGCCCCAGCATTTT.

This clonotype came up a few times. J is TRBJ2-1 and V is TRBV10-3, with a weak D call TRBD2 (5 bases). V lost 6 bases to trimming and J lost 4 bases, with 16 bases between them. The germline gives CDR1 ENHRY, CDR2 SYGVKD. The CDR3 has 15 residues. CDR3 DNA sequence: TGTGCCATCAGCCCAAACACAAGGACTTACAATGAGCAGTTCTTC. It specifies CAISPNTRTYNEQFF.

This clonotype has a handful of counts. The CDR3, as DNA: TGCAGTGCTAGCGGTACGGGCCACCGCCAAGAGACCCAGTACTTC. Amino acid sequence: CSASGTGHRQETQYF. This chain joins TRBV20-1 and TRBJ2-5; no clear D gene. The CDR3 runs 15 residues. V shed 3 bases and J shed 1 base, with 15 bases lying between them. CDR1 DFQATT and CDR2 SNEGSKA come from the germline V gene (reference sequence).

The chain is built from TRBV6-4 and TRBJ2-1; tentative D call: TRBD2 (5 bases). The germline CDR1 and CDR2 sequences are MRHNA and SNTAGT. This CDR3 has 16 amino acids. The V gene lost 4 bases and the J gene lost 3 bases, with 16 bases spanning the gap. CDR3 region: CASSGVAGAGYNEQFF. The CDR3, as DNA: TGTGCCAGCAGTGGGGTTGCGGGCGCCGGCTACAATGAGCAGTTCTTC.

This rearrangement joins TRBV28 to TRBJ1-6; D remains unclear. Germline CDR1 is MDHEN and CDR2 is SYDVKM. The length of the CDR3 is 15 residues. The V and J ends lost 8 bases and 0 bases respectively, with 11 bases between them. The CDR3 DNA follows: TGTGCCAGCGAGGGTTTGAGCTCCTATAATTCACCCCTCCACTTT. It specifies CASEGLSSYNSPLHF. The full variable domain, rest sourced from reference TRBV28 and TRBJ1-6, is DVKVTQSSRYLVKRTGEKVFLECVQDMDHENMFWYRQDPGLGLRLIYFSYDVKMKEKGDIPEGYSVSREKKERFSLILESASTNQTSMYLCASEGLSSYNSPLHFGNGTRLTVT.

This chain links TRBV6-6 with TRBJ1-2; 7 nucleotides align to TRBD1. The germline gives CDR1 MNHNY, CDR2 SVGAGI (reference sequence). J was trimmed by 6 bases and V by 5 bases; bases with no gene match: 9. The CDR3 runs 14 residues. The CDR3 DNA is TGTGCCAGCAGTAAGCCGACAGGGACGGATGGCTACACCTTC. Translation gives CASSKPTGTDGYTF.

This clonotype was counted between two and nine times. This rearrangement joins TRBV20-1 to TRBJ1-2, with D uncertain. The ends were cut back, 6 bases at V and 4 bases at J, with 15 bases in the middle. The length of the CDR3 is 13 residues. Germline assignment: CDR1 DFQATT and CDR2 SNEGSKA (reference sequence). CDR3 residues: CSAGPGRSYGYTF. The CDR3 DNA reads as TGCAGTGCCGGGCCAGGACGGAGCTATGGCTACACCTTC.